Described below is a single T cell receptor (beta chain) sequence and its context. This sample stems from a study of blood T cell repertoires in COVID-19. For the study at large: From T cells, B-cell-depleted T cells, or PBMCs came the material, which was cDNA or gDNA.

The CDR3 is 15 amino acids. Germline assignment: CDR1 LNHNV and CDR2 YYDKDF (reference sequence). The germline V and J ends were trimmed by 0 bases and 1 base, with 9 bases remaining between them. Per the authors' pipeline: Reference gene primer amplification in the assay estimated nucleated cell counts. TCRdb's table, derived via immunoSEQ multiplex PCR, lists solely in-frame clones and lacks some. V and J calls and clone size come straight from that table; D and trimming were deduced from the DNA. The data show 300,000 to 350,000 clones, 87% seen once. The V call is TRBV15, the J call TRBJ1-1; possibly TRBD1 for D (6 bases). Sequenced sample: peripheral blood. The TCR originated in a young man with active or convalescent COVID-19. In DNA, the CDR3 is TGTGCCACCAGCAGAGATTCGGACAGGAACACTGAAGCTTTCTTT. This gives the protein CATSRDSDRNTEAFF.